The clone carrying this TCR beta chain was picked up many times. What it binds is not known. This entry belongs to a study of T cells after yellow fever vaccination. General study results and limits: Subsequent to the booster, the majority of primary-vaccination clones reappeared (less than 97% CD4, 70% to 90% CD8). Abundant bulk-derived clonotypes could contaminate FACS-sorted repertoires.

Template-switching 5'RACE yielded the TCR cDNA; a universal primer site and UMIs were added in the process. TCRdb re-called the 5' RACE reads through MiXCR, storing one row per CDR3 protein. The profile covers over 200,000 distinct CDR3 sequences, with roughly 6.3% appearing a single time and 1% to 1.2% taken by the ten largest. The source material was CD4+ T cells sorted from PBMCs, sampled on the day of the yellow fever booster vaccination. This receptor was taken from a young man who received the YFV17D yellow fever vaccine.

This chain's CDR3 is CATTTGTAPYEQYF. In DNA, the CDR3 is TGTGCCACGACTACCGGGACAGCGCCCTACGAGCAGTACTTC. This sequence joins TRBV10-3 and TRBJ2-7; 7 bases align to TRBD1. Germline CDR1 ENHRY, CDR2 SYGVKD. The CDR3 covers 14 residues. The V segment lost 10 bases and the J segment 2 bases; nucleotides outside the gene matches: 11.